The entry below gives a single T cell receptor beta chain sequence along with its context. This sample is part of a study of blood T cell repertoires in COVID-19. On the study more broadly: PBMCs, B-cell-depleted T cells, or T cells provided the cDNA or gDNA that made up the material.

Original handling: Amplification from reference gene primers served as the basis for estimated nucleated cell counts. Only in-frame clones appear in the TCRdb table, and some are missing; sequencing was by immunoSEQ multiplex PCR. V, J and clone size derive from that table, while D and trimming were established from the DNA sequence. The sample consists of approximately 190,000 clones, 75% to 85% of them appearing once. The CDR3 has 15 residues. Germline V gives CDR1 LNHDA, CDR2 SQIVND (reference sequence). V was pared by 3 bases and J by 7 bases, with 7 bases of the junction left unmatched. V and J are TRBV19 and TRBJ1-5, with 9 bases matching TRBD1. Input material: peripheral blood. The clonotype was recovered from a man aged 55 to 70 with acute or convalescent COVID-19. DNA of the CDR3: TGTGCCAGTAGTATCCTGGGGACAGGGAGGCAGCCCCAGCATTTT. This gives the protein CASSILGTGRQPQHF. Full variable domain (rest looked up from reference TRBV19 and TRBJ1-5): DGGITQSPKYLFRKEGQNVTLSCEQNLNHDAMYWYRQDPGQGLRLIYYSQIVNDFQKGDIAEGYSVSREKKESFPLTVTSAQKNPTAFYLCASSILGTGRQPQHFGDGTRLSIL.